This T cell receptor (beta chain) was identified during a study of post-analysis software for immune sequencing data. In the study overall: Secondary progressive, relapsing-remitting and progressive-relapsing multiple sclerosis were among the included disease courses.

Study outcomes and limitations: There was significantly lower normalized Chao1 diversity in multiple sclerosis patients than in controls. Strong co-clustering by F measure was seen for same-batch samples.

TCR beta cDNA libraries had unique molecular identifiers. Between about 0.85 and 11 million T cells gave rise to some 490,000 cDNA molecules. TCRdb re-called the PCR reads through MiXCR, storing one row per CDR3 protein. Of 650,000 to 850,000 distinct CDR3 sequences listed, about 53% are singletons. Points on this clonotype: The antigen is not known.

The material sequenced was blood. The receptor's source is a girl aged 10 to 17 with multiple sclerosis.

Here the CDR3 reads CASSETSGEETQYF. The DNA of the CDR3 is TGTGCCAGCAGCGAGACTAGCGGGGAAGAGACCCAGTACTTC. The chain recombines TRBV12-3 or TRBV12-4 with TRBJ2-5, with 11 nucleotides matching TRBD2. Trimming at V came to 6 bases and at J to 3 bases, leaving 3 bases not matched to a gene. The length of the CDR3 is 14 residues.